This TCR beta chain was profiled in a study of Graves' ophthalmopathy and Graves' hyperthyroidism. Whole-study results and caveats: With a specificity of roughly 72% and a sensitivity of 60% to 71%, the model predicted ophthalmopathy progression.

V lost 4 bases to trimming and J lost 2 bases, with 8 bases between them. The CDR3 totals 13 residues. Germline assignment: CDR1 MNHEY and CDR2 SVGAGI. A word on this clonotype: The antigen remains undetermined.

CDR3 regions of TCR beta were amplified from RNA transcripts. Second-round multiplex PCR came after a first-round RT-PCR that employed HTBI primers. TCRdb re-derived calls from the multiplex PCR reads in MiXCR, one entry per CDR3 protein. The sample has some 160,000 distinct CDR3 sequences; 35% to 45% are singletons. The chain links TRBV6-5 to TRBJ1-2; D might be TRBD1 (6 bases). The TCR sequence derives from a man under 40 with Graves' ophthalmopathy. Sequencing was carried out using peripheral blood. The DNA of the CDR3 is TGTGCCAGCAGTTCGACAGGCAACTATGGCTACACCTTC. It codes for CASSSTGNYGYTF.